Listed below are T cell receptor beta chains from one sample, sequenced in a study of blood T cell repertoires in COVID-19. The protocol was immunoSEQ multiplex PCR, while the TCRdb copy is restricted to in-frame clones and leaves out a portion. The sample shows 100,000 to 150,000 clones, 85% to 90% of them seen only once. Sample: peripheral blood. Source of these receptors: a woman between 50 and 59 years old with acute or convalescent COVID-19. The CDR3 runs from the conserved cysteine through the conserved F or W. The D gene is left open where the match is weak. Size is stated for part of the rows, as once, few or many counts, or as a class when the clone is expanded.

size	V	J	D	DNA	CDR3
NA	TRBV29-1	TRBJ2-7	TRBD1	TGCAGCGTTACCGGGACAGGACTCTACGAGCAGTACTTC	CSVTGTGLYEQYF
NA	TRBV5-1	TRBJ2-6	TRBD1	TGCGCCAGCAGCCCCGGGACAGGGCGCTCTGGGGCCAACGTCCTGACTTTC	CASSPGTGRSGANVLTF
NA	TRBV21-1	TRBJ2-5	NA	TGTGCCAGCAGCAAAGAAGCAGAGACCCAGTACTTC	CASSKEAETQYF
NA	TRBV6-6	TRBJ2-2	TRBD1	TGTGCCAGCAGCATACAGGGGGTAGGCACCGGGGAGCTGTTTTTT	CASSIQGVGTGELFF
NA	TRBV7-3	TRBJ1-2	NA	TGTGCCAGCAGCCGGTCCGACCCCGCGGGTTCCACCTTC	CASSRSDPAGSTF
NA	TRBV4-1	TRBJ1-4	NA	TGCGCCAGCAGCCCCAGGGGTCAGGAAGAAAAACTGTTTTTT	CASSPRGQEEKLFF
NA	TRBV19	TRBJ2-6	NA	TGTGCCAGTACCCAGGATCAGAATTCTGGGGCCAACGTCCTGACTTTC	CASTQDQNSGANVLTF
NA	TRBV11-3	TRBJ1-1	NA	TGTGCCAGCAGCTATCGGGGGGAAGCTTTCTTT	CASSYRGEAFF
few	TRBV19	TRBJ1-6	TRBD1	TGTGCCAGTAGTACCGGACAGGGGGCGGATAATTCACCCCTCCACTTT	CASSTGQGADNSPLHF
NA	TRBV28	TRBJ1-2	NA	TGTGCCAGCATTTCAGGGTTAACCTATGGCTACACCTTC	CASISGLTYGYTF
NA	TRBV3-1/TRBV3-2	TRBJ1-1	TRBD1	TGTGCCAGCAGAATGACAGGGCACACTGAAGCTTTCTTT	CASRMTGHTEAFF
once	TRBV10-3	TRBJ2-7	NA	TGTGCCATCAGGAGCGGAGCCTCCTACGAGCAGTACTTC	CAIRSGASYEQYF
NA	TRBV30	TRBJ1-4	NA	TGTGCCTGGAGGTCCGGGCTCACAGGTGAAAAACTGTTTTTT	CAWRSGLTGEKLFF
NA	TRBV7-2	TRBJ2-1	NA	TGTGCCAGCAGCGAGAGCTCCTACAATGAGCAGTTCTTC	CASSESSYNEQFF
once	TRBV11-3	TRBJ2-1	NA	TGTGCCAGCAGCTTAGCGGGGGGCCCCTACAATGAGCAGTTCTTC	CASSLAGGPYNEQFF
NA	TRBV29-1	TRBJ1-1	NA	TGCAGCGTTGCGGGACACGGGAACACTGAAGCTTTCTTT	CSVAGHGNTEAFF
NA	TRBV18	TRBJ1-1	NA	TGTGCCAGTCGCGGACAGAGCATGAACACTGAAGCTTTCTTT	CASRGQSMNTEAFF
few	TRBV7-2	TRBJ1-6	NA	TGTGCCAGCACCTCGGGGGGAACCTATAATTCACCCCTCCACTTT	CASTSGGTYNSPLHF
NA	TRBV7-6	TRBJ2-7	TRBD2	TGTGCCAGCAGCTTCGTAGCGGGAGGTATCGACGAGCAGTACTTC	CASSFVAGGIDEQYF
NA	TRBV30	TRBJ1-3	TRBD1	TGTGCCTGGAGTGTACTTGGGACAGCCGGAAACACCATATATTTT	CAWSVLGTAGNTIYF
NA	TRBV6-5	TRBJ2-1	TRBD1	TGTGCCAGCAGTTCCCGGACAGGGAAAGGAGGGTATGAGCAGTTCTTC	CASSSRTGKGGYEQFF
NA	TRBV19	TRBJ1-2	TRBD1	TGTGCCAGTAGTACCGCGGGACAGGGCGATGGCTACACCTTC	CASSTAGQGDGYTF
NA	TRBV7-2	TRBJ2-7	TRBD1	TGTGCCAGCAGCTTAGTGGCAGGGGGCGGCGAGCAGTACTTC	CASSLVAGGGEQYF
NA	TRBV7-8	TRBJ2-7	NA	TGTGCCAGCAGCGAGGGGGGGATCCGGGGCCTGCACTTC	CASSEGGIRGLHF
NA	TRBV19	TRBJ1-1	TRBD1	TGTGCCAGTAGTGCGGGGACAGGCACTGAAGCTTTCTTT	CASSAGTGTEAFF
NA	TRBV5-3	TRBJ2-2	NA	TGTGCCAGAAGCCTGGGCGGGAAAGACACCGGGGAGCTGTTTTTT	CARSLGGKDTGELFF
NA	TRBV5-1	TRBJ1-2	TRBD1	TGCGCCAGCAGCCCGGACAGGGTATACAACTATGGCTACACCTTC	CASSPDRVYNYGYTF
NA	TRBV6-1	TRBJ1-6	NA	TGTGCCAGCAGTCAGGGAAATTCACCCCTCCACTTT	CASSQGNSPLHF
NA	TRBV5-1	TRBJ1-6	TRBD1	TGCGCCAGCAGCTCCCTCGGACAGGGGAATTCACCCCTCCACTTT	CASSSLGQGNSPLHF